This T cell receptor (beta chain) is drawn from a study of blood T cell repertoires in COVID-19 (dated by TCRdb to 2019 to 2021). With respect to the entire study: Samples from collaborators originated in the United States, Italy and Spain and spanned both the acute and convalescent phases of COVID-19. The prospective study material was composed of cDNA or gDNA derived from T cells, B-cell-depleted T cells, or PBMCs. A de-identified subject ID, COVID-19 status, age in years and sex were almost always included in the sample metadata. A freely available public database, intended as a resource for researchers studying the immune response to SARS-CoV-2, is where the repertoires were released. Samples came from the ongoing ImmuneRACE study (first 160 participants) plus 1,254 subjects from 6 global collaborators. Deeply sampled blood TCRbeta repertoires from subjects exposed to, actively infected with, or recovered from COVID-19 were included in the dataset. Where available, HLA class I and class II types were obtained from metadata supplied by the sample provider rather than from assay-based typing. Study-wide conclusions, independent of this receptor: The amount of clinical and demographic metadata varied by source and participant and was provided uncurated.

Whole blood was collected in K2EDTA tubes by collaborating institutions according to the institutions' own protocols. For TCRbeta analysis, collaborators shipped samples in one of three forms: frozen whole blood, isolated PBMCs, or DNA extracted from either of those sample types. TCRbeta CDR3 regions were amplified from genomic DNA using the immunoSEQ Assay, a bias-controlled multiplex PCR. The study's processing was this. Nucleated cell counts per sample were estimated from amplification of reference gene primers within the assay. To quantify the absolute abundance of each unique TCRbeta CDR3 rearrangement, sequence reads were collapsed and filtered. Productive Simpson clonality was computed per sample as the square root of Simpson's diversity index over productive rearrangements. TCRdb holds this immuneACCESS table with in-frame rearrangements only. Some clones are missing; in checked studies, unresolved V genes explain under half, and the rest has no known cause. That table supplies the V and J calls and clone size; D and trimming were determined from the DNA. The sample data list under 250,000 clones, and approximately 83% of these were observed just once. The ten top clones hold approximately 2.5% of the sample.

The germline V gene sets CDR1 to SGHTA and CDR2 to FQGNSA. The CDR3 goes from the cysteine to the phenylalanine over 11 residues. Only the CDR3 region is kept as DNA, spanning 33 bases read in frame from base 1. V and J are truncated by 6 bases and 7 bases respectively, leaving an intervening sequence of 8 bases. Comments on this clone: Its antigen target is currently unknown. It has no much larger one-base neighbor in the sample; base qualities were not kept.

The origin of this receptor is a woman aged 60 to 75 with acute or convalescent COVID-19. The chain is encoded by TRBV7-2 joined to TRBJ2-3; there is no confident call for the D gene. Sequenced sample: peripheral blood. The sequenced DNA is TGTGCCAGCAGGTCGTCCTATACGCAGTATTTT. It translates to CASRSSYTQYF.